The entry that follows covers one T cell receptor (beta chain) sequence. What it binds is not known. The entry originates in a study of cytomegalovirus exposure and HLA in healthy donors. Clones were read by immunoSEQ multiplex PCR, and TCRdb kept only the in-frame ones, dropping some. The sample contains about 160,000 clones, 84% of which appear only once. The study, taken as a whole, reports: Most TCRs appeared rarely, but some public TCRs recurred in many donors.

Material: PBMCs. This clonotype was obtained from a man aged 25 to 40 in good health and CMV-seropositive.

CDR3 coding DNA: TGTGCCAGCAGCGAGACGGGGGGCTCCTACGAGCAGTACTTC. Amino acids: CASSETGGSYEQYF. The V gene is TRBV7-3, the J gene TRBJ2-7; 7 bases line up with TRBD2. The CDR3 totals 14 residues. The junction had 4 bases not matched to a gene; V was cut back by 5 bases and J by 0 bases. CDR1 SGHTA and CDR2 FQGTGA come from the germline V gene.